Listed below are T cell receptor beta chains from one sample, sequenced in a study of blood T cell repertoires in COVID-19. Assay: immunoSEQ multiplex PCR; the TCRdb copy retains only in-frame clones and omits some. The table records 150,000 to 190,000 clones, under 85% of them present only once. Sequencing was performed on peripheral blood. The origin of the receptors is a woman of 80 years or more with acute or convalescent COVID-19. The CDR3 runs from the conserved cysteine through the conserved F or W. The D gene is left open where the match is weak. Not all rows give a size; the values are once, few, many and, for expanded clones, a class.

CASSIGQGTNTGELFF,TGTGCCAGCAGCATAGGACAGGGAACGAACACCGGGGAGCTGTTTTTT,TRBD1,TRBV7-2,TRBJ2-2,-
CASSKNRGDTQYF,TGTGCCAGCAGCAAAAACAGGGGAGATACGCAGTATTTT,TRBD1,TRBV6-4,TRBJ2-3,-
CASSIDRGTATGYTF,TGTGCCAGTAGTATAGATCGCGGGACGGCTACGGGCTACACCTTC,-,TRBV19,TRBJ1-2,-
CASSDTGLETYGYTF,TGTGCCAGCAGTGACACAGGGTTAGAGACCTATGGCTACACCTTC,-,TRBV2,TRBJ1-2,-
CASSTYRDRNSPLHF,TGTGCCAGCAGTACCTACCGGGACAGAAATTCACCCCTCCACTTT,TRBD1,TRBV6-5,TRBJ1-6,-
CASSQGVPDTQYF,TGTGCCAGCAGCCAAGGAGTCCCGGATACGCAGTATTTT,-,TRBV3-1/TRBV3-2,TRBJ2-3,-
CASSRGLRGYTF,TGTGCCAGCAGTCGAGGGTTACGGGGCTACACCTTC,-,TRBV12-3/TRBV12-4,TRBJ1-2,-
CASSLTVYGYTF,TGTGCCAGCAGCTTGACAGTCTATGGCTACACCTTC,-,TRBV2,TRBJ1-2,-
CASSQTENTEAFF,TGTGCCAGCAGCCAAACAGAGAACACTGAAGCTTTCTTT,-,TRBV7-9,TRBJ1-1,few
CASSQSGQGMYNEQFF,TGTGCCAGCAGCCAATCCGGACAGGGAATGTACAATGAGCAGTTCTTC,TRBD1,TRBV3-1/TRBV3-2,TRBJ2-1,-
CASSQEAGFGNTIYF,TGTGCCAGCAGCCAAGAGGCAGGGTTCGGAAACACCATATATTTT,-,TRBV7-2,TRBJ1-3,-
CASSPTGGVDTEAFF,TGTGCCAGCAGTCCGACAGGGGGGGTCGACACTGAAGCTTTCTTT,TRBD1,TRBV28,TRBJ1-1,-
CASSYSSSREGYEQYF,TGTGCCAGCAGTTACTCTTCTTCCAGGGAGGGCTACGAGCAGTACTTC,TRBD2,TRBV6-2/TRBV6-3,TRBJ2-7,-
CATSDIPRVVGELFF,TGTGCCACCAGTGATATCCCCAGGGTGGTCGGGGAGCTGTTTTTT,-,TRBV24-1,TRBJ2-2,-
CATSDPRAGAETQYF,TGTGCCACCAGTGATCCGAGAGCGGGCGCAGAGACCCAGTACTTC,-,TRBV24-1,TRBJ2-5,-
CASSSRDRGTGELFF,TGTGCCAGCAGTTCCCGGGACAGAGGGACCGGGGAGCTGTTTTTT,TRBD1,TRBV27,TRBJ2-2,-
CASNKDRGREYGYTF,TGTGCCAGCAATAAGGACAGGGGCAGAGAGTATGGCTACACCTTC,TRBD1,TRBV2,TRBJ1-2,-
CASSAPGQGRYNEQFF,TGTGCCAGCAGTGCCCCGGGACAGGGTCGTTACAATGAGCAGTTCTTC,TRBD1,TRBV2,TRBJ2-1,-
CATSERGTSSEQFF,TGTGCCACCAGTGAACGTGGGACTAGCAGTGAGCAGTTCTTC,TRBD2,TRBV24-1,TRBJ2-1,-
CASKRNGDREQYF,TGTGCCAGTAAACGGAACGGGGATAGGGAGCAGTACTTC,-,TRBV19,TRBJ2-7,-
CASSYEQYPNQPQHF,TGTGCCAGCAGTTACGAACAGTACCCCAATCAGCCCCAGCATTTT,-,TRBV6-2/TRBV6-3,TRBJ1-5,-
CASGSGGDRGKSEQFF,TGTGCCAGCGGGAGTGGTGGAGACAGGGGGAAAAGTGAGCAGTTCTTC,TRBD1,TRBV7-9,TRBJ2-1,once
CASSSGTAIDYGYTF,TGCGCCAGCAGCTCCGGGACAGCAATAGACTATGGCTACACCTTC,TRBD1,TRBV5-1,TRBJ1-2,-
CASSPRTGNTGELFF,TGTGCCAGCAGCCCGAGGACAGGGAACACCGGGGAGCTGTTTTTT,TRBD1,TRBV7-2,TRBJ2-2,-
CASSQKTSGVSGANVLTF,TGTGCCAGCAGCCAGAAGACTAGCGGGGTCTCTGGGGCCAACGTCCTGACTTTC,TRBD2,TRBV3-1/TRBV3-2,TRBJ2-6,-
CASSPLPSSYEQYF,TGTGCCAGCTCACCATTGCCGAGCTCCTACGAGCAGTACTTC,-,TRBV18,TRBJ2-7,-
CASSPGTLSYEQYF,TGTGCCAGCTCACCAGGGACACTTTCCTACGAGCAGTACTTC,-,TRBV18,TRBJ2-7,-
CASSPSQGAGEAFF,TGTGCCAGCTCACCGTCGCAGGGGGCGGGGGAAGCTTTCTTT,TRBD1,TRBV18,TRBJ1-1,-
CASSLVGDQPQHF,TGCGCCAGCAGCTTGGTCGGGGATCAGCCCCAGCATTTT,-,TRBV5-1,TRBJ1-5,-
CSVERGRARTEAFF,TGCAGCGTTGAAAGAGGGCGCGCGCGGACTGAAGCTTTCTTT,-,TRBV29-1,TRBJ1-1,-
CASSVGGGGSNTEAFF,TGTGCCAGCAGCGTAGGGGGCGGGGGCAGTAACACTGAAGCTTTCTTT,-,TRBV9,TRBJ1-1,-